This T cell receptor beta chain was identified in a study of OX40 agonist ivuxolimab in advanced cancers. Here immunoSEQ multiplex PCR was the method, and the copy in TCRdb shows in-frame clones only, minus some. The sample records tens of thousands of clones, approximately 90% being singletons. Notes on this clone: What it binds is unknown.

Study-level findings and limits: Patients who responded partially at 0.1-3.0 mg/kg showed clonal expansion ranking among the lowest.

Trimming shortened V by 4 bases and J by 7 bases, and 8 bases separated the two germline ends. CDR1 and CDR2 from the germline V gene are SGHDT and YYEEEE. This CDR3 has 11 amino acids. This specimen was CD4+ or CD8+ T cells sorted from blood, taken in a trial of the OX40 agonist ivuxolimab. This clonotype was sampled from an adult with an advanced solid tumor such as melanoma, head and neck, liver or kidney cancer. The chain links TRBV5-6 to TRBJ1-1, with D unresolved. The CDR3, as DNA: TGTGCCAGCAGCCGGTGGGGTGAAGCTTTCTTT. Encoded protein: CASSRWGEAFF.